The 21 T cell receptor beta chains below were found in one sample sequenced in a study of T cell repertoires in cytomegalovirus infection. These TCRs are of unknown antigen specificity. TCRdb reanalysed the reads using MiXCR and keeps one entry per CDR3 protein. The sample consists of around 900,000 distinct CDR3 sequences, approximately 30% of them appearing once. The input for sequencing was cultured CD8+ T cells from PBMCs, taken from culture after CMV antigen stimulation. These receptors all come from a human donor in good health (CMV status not recorded). Some clones in this sample may be carry-over from other donors' samples.

The chain uses TRBV27 and TRBJ2-7, with 8 bases lining up with TRBD2. V shed 4 bases, J shed 2 bases, and the junction held 4 bases outside the gene matches. CDR1 and CDR2 from the germline V gene are MNHEY and SMNVEV (reference sequence). This CDR3 has 14 amino acids. Written as DNA, the CDR3 is TGTGCCAGCAGTTCTACGCGGGGGGCCTACGAGCAGTACTTC. Translating gives CASSSTRGAYEQYF.

This clonotype was observed a handful of times. This chain joins TRBV6-6 and TRBJ1-6; D might be TRBD1 (5 bases). This CDR3 is built from 14 residues. CDR1 is MNHNY and CDR2 is SVGAGI in the germline V gene (reference sequence). The ends were cut back, 6 bases at V and 7 bases at J, with 13 bases in the middle. The CDR3 DNA reads TGTGCCAGCAGGGCCCGGGGGGGGAATTCACCCCTCCACTTT. Amino acids: CASRARGGNSPLHF.

The rearrangement links TRBV4-1 to TRBJ1-4, with D possibly matching TRBD1 (5 bases). The V end was cut by 1 base, the J end by 3 bases, with 12 bases between. This CDR3 comprises 16 residues. Germline values: CDR1 MGHRA, CDR2 YSYEKL. The CDR3: CASSQVPGPSNEKLFF. CDR3 DNA: TGCGCCAGCAGCCAAGTTCCGGGGCCCTCTAATGAAAAACTGTTTTTT.

As regards this clonotype: At one end, the junction sequence differs from germline, possibly due to a read error. The rearrangement links TRBV28 to TRBJ1-1; no reliable D call. From germline, CDR1 is MDHEN and CDR2 SYDVKM. The CDR3 has 13 residues. CDR3 nucleotides: TGTGTCAGCAGTTTGGGCAGGTACACTGAAGCTTTCTTT. Translating it yields CVSSLGRYTEAFF. Based on the CDR3 plus reference TRBV28 and TRBJ1-1, the full variable domain is DVKVTQSSRYLVKRTGEKVFLECVQDMDHENMFWYRQDPGLGLRLIYFSYDVKMKEKGDIPEGYSVSREKKERFSLILESASTNQTSMYLCVSSLGRYTEAFFGQGTRLTVV.

This clonotype showed up just a few times. In DNA, the CDR3 is TGTGCCATCAGTGCTGATAGGGCACTCCTGGACGAGCAGTACGTC. This sequence encodes CAISADRALLDEQYV. This chain joins TRBV10-3 and TRBJ2-7; D is ambiguous. V was pared by 4 bases and J by 5 bases, with 18 bases between. This CDR3 contains 15 residues. CDR1 ENHRY and CDR2 SYGVKD come from the germline V gene.

V and J are TRBV20-1 and TRBJ2-1; 9 bases align to TRBD2. In germline, CDR1 is DFQATT, CDR2 SNEGSKA (reference sequence). The J segment lost 7 bases and the V segment lost 6 bases, leaving 10 bases of the junction unmatched. The CDR3 is 14 residues long. CDR3 region: CSAQSGGPGNEQFF. In DNA form, the CDR3 reads TGCAGTGCCCAGAGCGGGGGGCCAGGGAATGAGCAGTTCTTC.

The table lists this clonotype with a few counts. This rearrangement joins TRBV6-1 to TRBJ1-2, with 7 positions matching TRBD1. Germline values: CDR1 MNHNS, CDR2 SASEGT. With 3 bases clipped from V and 4 bases from J, the junction kept 8 bases outside the gene matches. The CDR3 covers 15 residues. The CDR3 nucleotides read TGTGCCAGCAGTGATATAGGGGGCCGCCCCTATGGCTACACCTTC. Residues: CASSDIGGRPYGYTF.

The table lists this clonotype with a few counts. CDR3 bases: TGTGCCAGCAGTGAAGCTACCAGCCAGCCCCAGCATTTT. As protein: CASSEATSQPQHF. This chain links TRBV2 with TRBJ1-5; D unresolved. The CDR3 runs to 13 residues. From germline, CDR1 is SNHLY and CDR2 FYNNEI. V gave up 0 bases and J gave up 7 bases, with 7 bases separating them.

At least ten counts were recorded for this clonotype. The V gene is TRBV7-8, the J gene TRBJ1-2; 7 nucleotides line up with TRBD1. The germline V gene encodes CDR1 SGHVS and CDR2 FQNEAQ. Trimming at V came to 4 bases and at J to 7 bases, leaving 3 bases not matched to a gene. This CDR3 comprises 12 residues. The DNA for the CDR3 is TGTGCCAGCAGCTGGAGGACAGGTGGCTACACCTTC. Amino acid sequence: CASSWRTGGYTF.

At least ten counts were recorded for this clonotype. This chain joins TRBV7-2 and TRBJ2-3, with 13 bases aligning to TRBD2. CDR1 is SGHTA, CDR2 FQGNSA, per germline. This CDR3 has 15 residues. V gave up 4 bases and J gave up 14 bases; unmatched junction bases: 12. The CDR3 DNA reads TGTGCCAGCAGCTGGGCCGGGACTAGCGGGGAGCCCCTGTATTTT. This translates into CASSWAGTSGEPLYF.

The gene calls are TRBV19 and TRBJ2-1; perhaps TRBD2 as D (5 bases). Trimming cost V 3 bases and J 5 bases, with 5 bases left between them. The CDR3 has 12 residues. The germline CDR1 and CDR2 sequences are LNHDA and SQIVND (reference sequence). The CDR3 loop reads CASSMGDNEQFF. CDR3 DNA: TGTGCCAGTAGTATGGGAGACAATGAGCAGTTCTTC.

The chain has TRBV27 and TRBJ1-2; 10 bases fit TRBD1. V lost 2 bases to trimming and J lost 3 bases; unmatched junction nucleotides: 3. Germline CDR1 MNHEY, CDR2 SMNVEV (reference sequence). This CDR3 has 15 amino acids. This CDR3 is CASSLDRGLYYGYTF. CDR3 coding DNA: TGTGCCAGCAGTTTAGACAGGGGGCTGTACTATGGCTACACCTTC.

The chain joins TRBV10-2 to TRBJ2-1; no reliable D call. This CDR3 has 14 residues. V was clipped by 2 bases and J by 12 bases, with 17 bases between them. CDR1 and CDR2 (germline): WSHSY, SAAADI. CDR3 coding DNA: TGCGCCAGCAGTGAGCTAGTCAGTGGAATCGTGCAGTTCTTC. Translating gives CASSELVSGIVQFF.

This chain connects TRBV10-3 to TRBJ2-1, with 14 positions matching TRBD2. The V segment lost 10 bases and the J segment 8 bases; nucleotides outside the gene matches: 10. CDR1 and CDR2 (germline): ENHRY, SYGVKD. The CDR3 is 15 residues long. This chain's CDR3 is CANRQTSGGADEQFF. As DNA, the CDR3 is TGTGCCAACAGACAGACTAGCGGGGGGGCCGATGAGCAGTTCTTC.

This chain uses TRBV6-6 with TRBJ2-7, with TRBD2 identical over 10 bases. V lost 7 bases, J lost 7 bases, and 13 bases stayed unmatched. Germline V gene data show CDR1 as MNHNY and CDR2 as SVGAGI (reference sequence). The CDR3 loop spans 15 amino acids. This CDR3 reads CASTPKRGGQREQYV. CDR3 sequence (DNA): TGTGCCAGCACCCCTAAGCGGGGGGGCCAGAGGGAGCAGTACGTC.

V is TRBV7-2 and J is TRBJ2-5, with D possibly TRBD2 on 6 matching bases. CDR1 SGHTA and CDR2 FQGNSA come from the germline V gene. V dropped 5 bases and J dropped 5 bases, with 24 bases sitting between them. CDR3 size: 17 residues. CDR3 DNA sequence: TGTGCCAGCAGCACCGTTTTCTTGGCGGGGCTGGGGGAGACCCAGTACTTC. This codes for CASSTVFLAGLGETQYF.

This clonotype appeared a few times. The genes are TRBV10-3 and TRBJ2-3; 12 bases are a match to TRBD2. The CDR3 has 16 residues. Germline V gives CDR1 ENHRY, CDR2 SYGVKD. Unmatched junction bases numbered 8, after V lost 4 bases and J lost 6 bases. The CDR3 DNA reads TGTGCCATCAGTGTTCCGCTAGCGGGGGGGCTGGATACGCAGTATTTT. Amino acid sequence: CAISVPLAGGLDTQYF.

This clonotype was counted many times. The chain links TRBV7-2 to TRBJ2-5; D remains ambiguous. This CDR3 is 17 amino acids long. Germline V gene data show CDR1 as SGHTA and CDR2 as FQGNSA. Trimming took 5 bases from V and 5 from J, leaving 24 bases between them. The CDR3 is CASSPPLGGPKWETQYF. CDR3 nucleotide sequence: TGTGCCAGCAGCCCCCCCCTAGGTGGGCCCAAGTGGGAGACCCAGTACTTC.

J is TRBJ1-2 and V is TRBV19, with unresolved D. There are 12 residues in the CDR3. CDR1 LNHDA and CDR2 SQIVND come from the germline V gene (reference sequence). V lost 7 bases and J 6 bases, leaving 12 bases between the germline ends. The DNA of the CDR3 is TGTGCCAGTAATGACGGGGAGGATGGCTACACCTTC. It yields the protein CASNDGEDGYTF.

The chain employs TRBV11-2 and TRBJ2-3; tentative D call: TRBD1 (6 bases). The CDR3 covers 12 residues. The germline V and J ends were trimmed by 8 bases and 8 bases, with 14 bases remaining between them. Germline CDR1 and CDR2: SGHAT and FQNNGV. The CDR3 here is CASDSRGITQYF. For the CDR3, the DNA is TGTGCCAGCGACTCAAGGGGGATTACGCAGTATTTT.

The chain combines TRBV15 with TRBJ2-4; the D is unclear. Per germline, CDR1 LNHNV and CDR2 YYDKDF (reference sequence). Trimming stripped 3 bases from V and 4 bases from J, with 10 bases between. The CDR3 length is 14 residues. The CDR3 sequence is CATSSANMKNIQYF. CDR3 DNA sequence: TGTGCCACCAGCAGTGCAAACATGAAAAACATTCAGTACTTC.